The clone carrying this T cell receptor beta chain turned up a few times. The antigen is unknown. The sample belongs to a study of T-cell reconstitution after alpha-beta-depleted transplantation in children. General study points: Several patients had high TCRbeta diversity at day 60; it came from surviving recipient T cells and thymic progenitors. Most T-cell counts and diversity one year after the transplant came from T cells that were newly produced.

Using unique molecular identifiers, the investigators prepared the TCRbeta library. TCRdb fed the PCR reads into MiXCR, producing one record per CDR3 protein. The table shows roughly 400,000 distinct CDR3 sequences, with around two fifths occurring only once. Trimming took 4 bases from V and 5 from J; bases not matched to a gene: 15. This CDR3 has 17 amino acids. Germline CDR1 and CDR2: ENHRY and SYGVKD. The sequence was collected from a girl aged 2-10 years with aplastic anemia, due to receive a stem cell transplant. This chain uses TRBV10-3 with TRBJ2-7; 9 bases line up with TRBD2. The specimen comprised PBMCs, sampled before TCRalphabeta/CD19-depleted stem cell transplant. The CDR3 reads CAISVKTSGLGGDEQYF. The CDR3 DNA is TGTGCCATCAGTGTCAAGACTAGCGGTCTCGGAGGGGACGAGCAGTACTTC.